This passage covers 27 T cell receptor beta chains from one sample sequenced in a study of blood T cell repertoires in COVID-19. Profiled with immunoSEQ multiplex PCR; TCRdb holds only in-frame clones, not every one. The profile shows over 150,000 clones, 80% to 90% of them singletons. Sequenced sample: peripheral blood. The source of these receptors is a man in his 70s with active or convalescent COVID-19.

This chain links TRBV6-5 with TRBJ1-5, with D perhaps matching TRBD1 (5 bases). CDR1 is MNHEY and CDR2 is SVGAGI in the germline V gene. Trimming took off 6 bases at V and 0 bases at J, with 12 bases between the two ends. The CDR3 is made up of 15 amino acids. CDR3: CASSLGGGSNQPQHF. The CDR3 nucleotides are TGTGCCAGCAGCCTCGGGGGGGGTAGCAATCAGCCCCAGCATTTT.

In regard to this clone: The sample has other DNA sequences that encode this CDR3 too. The DNA for the CDR3 is TGCAGCGTTGACAGGGGGTACACTGAAGCTTTCTTT. Translating gives CSVDRGYTEAFF. V gene TRBV29-1 combines with J gene TRBJ1-1, with 7 bases that match TRBD1. Losses at the gene ends were 3 bases for V and 3 bases for J; bases not matched to a gene: 1. CDR3 size: 12 residues. The germline V gene has CDR1 SQVTM and CDR2 ANQGSEA. Combining the CDR3 with reference TRBV29-1 and TRBJ1-1 gives the whole variable domain SAVISQKPSRDICQRGTSLTIQCQVDSQVTMMFWYRQQPGQSLTLIATANQGSEATYESGFVIDKFPISRPNLTFSTLTVSNMSPEDSSIYLCSVDRGYTEAFFGQGTRLTVV.

The rearrangement joins TRBV19 to TRBJ1-5, with TRBD1 matching 8 bases. The ends lost 0 bases at V and 7 bases at J; junction bases unmatched: 8. The CDR3 is 16 amino acids. The germline CDR1 and CDR2 sequences are LNHDA and SQIVND (reference sequence). The CDR3 loop reads CASSIDQGQGGQPQHF. DNA for the CDR3: TGTGCCAGTAGTATAGATCAAGGACAGGGAGGCCAGCCCCAGCATTTT.

The chain carries TRBV4-3 and TRBJ1-2, with TRBD1 identical over 9 bases. J gave up 5 bases and V 1 base, and 5 bases lay outside the gene matches. The CDR3 contains 15 residues. CDR1 is LGHNA, CDR2 YSLEER, per germline. The CDR3: CASSQGDRGNYGYTF. In DNA form, the CDR3 reads TGCGCCAGCAGCCAAGGCGACAGGGGGAATTATGGCTACACCTTC.

This chain uses TRBV3-1 (or the pseudogene TRBV3-2) with TRBJ1-2, with TRBD1 as a possible D gene (5 bases). Germline-derived CDR1 and CDR2 are LGHDT and YNNKEL (reference sequence). V lost 4 bases and J 2 bases, leaving 14 bases between the germline ends. This CDR3 is 15 amino acids long. In DNA form, the CDR3 reads TGTGCCAGCAGCCCCTTCGGGCAGGGCAACTATGGCTACACCTTC. The encoded protein is CASSPFGQGNYGYTF.

The chain combines TRBV4-1 with TRBJ2-1; D not certain. From germline, CDR1 is MGHRA and CDR2 YSYEKL. V lost 1 base and J 0 bases, leaving 10 bases between the germline ends. The CDR3 is 16 residues long. Here the CDR3 DNA reads TGCGCCAGCAGCCAAGCAGCTTGGAGCTCCTACAATGAGCAGTTCTTC. Protein: CASSQAAWSSYNEQFF.

This CDR3 reads CASSAGTTSSGNTIYF. The CDR3 coding sequence is TGTGCCAGCAGCGCCGGGACAACAAGCTCTGGAAACACCATATATTTT. This chain uses TRBV7-2 with TRBJ1-3; D is perhaps TRBD1 (6 bases). Trimming took 5 bases from V and 0 from J, leaving 14 bases between them. The CDR3 has 16 amino acids. Looked up from germline, CDR1 is SGHTA and CDR2 is FQGNSA.

The chain recombines TRBV16 with TRBJ1-6; D is undetermined. There are 17 residues in the CDR3. CDR1 and CDR2 from the germline V gene are KGHSY and FQNENV. V gave up 6 bases and J gave up 0 bases, with 15 bases separating them. CDR3 in amino acids: CASRRQPRFSYNSPLHF. CDR3 in DNA: TGTGCCAGCAGACGCCAGCCGAGGTTCTCCTATAATTCACCCCTCCACTTT. Complete variable domain (other parts from reference TRBV16 and TRBJ1-6): GEEVAQTPKHLVRGEGQKAKLYCAPIKGHSYVFWYQQVLKNEFKFLISFQNENVFDETGMPKERFSAKCLPNSPCSLEIQATKLEDSAVYFCASRRQPRFSYNSPLHFGNGTRLTVT.

The chain links TRBV19 to TRBJ1-1; D is unresolved. The CDR3 is 13 residues long. Germline V gene lookup returns CDR1 LNHDA and CDR2 SQIVND (reference sequence). V was shortened by 6 bases and J by 1 base, with 9 bases between the two germline ends. CDR3 nucleotides: TGTGCCAGTAGCCGACCAGGGAACACTGAAGCTTTCTTT. Protein product: CASSRPGNTEAFF.

This sequence joins TRBV7-8 and TRBJ1-3; 7 bases align to TRBD1. Per the germline V gene, CDR1 is SGHVS and CDR2 is FQNEAQ. The V and J ends lost 1 base and 1 base, in that order; junction bases with no gene match: 4. CDR3 length: 16 amino acids. The CDR3 region is CASSLVQGLSGNTIYF. The CDR3 bases are TGTGCCAGCAGCTTAGTACAGGGGCTTTCTGGAAACACCATATATTTT.

In its sample, this clone was seen once. The chain combines TRBV5-1 with TRBJ1-1; D uncertain. The CDR3 covers 13 residues. Trimming shortened V by 4 bases and J by 5 bases, and 12 bases separated the two germline ends. Germline V CDR1 and CDR2: SGHRS, YFSETQ. The CDR3 DNA follows: TGCGCCAGCAGCCCCCCCTCCGTTACTGAAGCTTTCTTT. Its protein is CASSPPSVTEAFF.

This clone was found a few times. This rearrangement joins TRBV25-1 to TRBJ2-7; 8 nucleotides match TRBD1. The CDR3 runs to 15 residues. The junction had 8 bases not matched to a gene; V was cut back by 5 bases and J by 2 bases. The V gene's germline CDR1 is MGHDK and CDR2 SYGVNS. As DNA, the CDR3 is TGTGCCAGCAGTACCGGACAGGGAATTCCCTACGAGCAGTACTTC. It is translated as CASSTGQGIPYEQYF.

The V and J genes are TRBV7-2 and TRBJ1-1, with D unclear. V was cut by 0 bases and J by 1 base, with 3 bases left in between. Germline lookup yields CDR1 SGHTA and CDR2 FQGNSA. The CDR3 totals 13 residues. The CDR3 reads CASSLAGNTEAFF. CDR3 bases: TGTGCCAGCAGCTTAGCCGGGAACACTGAAGCTTTCTTT.

This chain connects TRBV6-5 to TRBJ1-5; D is possibly TRBD1 (6 bases). Trimming took off 7 bases at V and 1 base at J, with 14 bases between the two ends. The CDR3 runs to 15 residues. Germline CDR1 reads MNHEY; CDR2 reads SVGAGI. The CDR3 sequence: CASKGGGGSNQPQHF. The CDR3, as DNA: TGTGCCAGCAAAGGGGGGGGAGGAAGCAATCAGCCCCAGCATTTT.

The rearrangement joins TRBV7-3 to TRBJ2-2; the D gene is possibly TRBD1 (6 bases). The CDR3 covers 14 residues. Looked up from germline, CDR1 is SGHTA and CDR2 is FQGTGA. Trimming left V 5 bases short and J 1 base short, with 8 bases between. The CDR3 coding sequence is TGTGCCAGCAGCCGGGGACAGAACACCGGGGAGCTGTTTTTT. Protein: CASSRGQNTGELFF.

The gene calls are TRBV28 and TRBJ2-1; D call uncertain. This CDR3 comprises 14 residues. V was pared by 1 base and J by 0 bases, with 4 bases between. Germline V lookup: CDR1 MDHEN, CDR2 SYDVKM. The CDR3 loop reads CASSLSVSYNEQFF. CDR3 nucleotides: TGTGCCAGCAGTTTATCCGTCTCCTACAATGAGCAGTTCTTC.

V gene TRBV11-2 combines with J gene TRBJ2-5; tentative D call: TRBD2 (6 bases). Trimming left V 5 bases short and J 3 bases short, with 13 bases between. The CDR3 loop spans 14 amino acids. Germline lookup yields CDR1 SGHAT and CDR2 FQNNGV. CDR3 nucleotide sequence: TGTGCCAGCAGCCCAGGGACTGGGGAAGAGACCCAGTACTTC. Translated: CASSPGTGEETQYF.

A few counts support this clone. CDR3 amino acids: CASSYLGQGKNTEAFF. The CDR3 nucleotides read TGTGCCAGCAGTTACTTGGGACAGGGGAAGAACACTGAAGCTTTCTTT. This sequence joins TRBV6-5 and TRBJ1-1; 10 nucleotides agree with TRBD1. Germline CDR1 MNHEY, CDR2 SVGAGI. The CDR3 extends over 16 amino acids. Losses at the gene ends were 1 base for V and 1 base for J; bases not matched to a gene: 3.

The rearrangement links TRBV7-9 to TRBJ2-5, with 8 bases matching TRBD1. The CDR3 is made up of 14 amino acids. V was clipped by 3 bases and J by 3 bases; unmatched bases: 3. Germline assignment: CDR1 SEHNR and CDR2 FQNEAQ (reference sequence). The CDR3 reads CASSFQTGEETQYF. Here the CDR3 DNA reads TGTGCCAGCAGCTTCCAGACAGGGGAAGAGACCCAGTACTTC.

The genes are TRBV6-5 and TRBJ1-4; D uncertain. Trimming took 6 bases from V and 10 from J, leaving 21 bases between them. This CDR3 is 15 amino acids long. Germline V gene lookup returns CDR1 MNHEY and CDR2 SVGAGI. CDR3 in amino acids: CASSPAVTARRKLFF. CDR3 DNA: TGTGCCAGCAGCCCGGCTGTGACGGCGAGGCGAAAACTGTTTTTT.

The CDR3 sequence is CASRGPGQDQPQHF. CDR3 DNA sequence: TGTGCCAGCAGAGGCCCGGGACAGGATCAGCCCCAGCATTTT. This chain joins TRBV27 and TRBJ1-5; 8 positions agree with TRBD1. CDR1 MNHEY and CDR2 SMNVEV come from the germline V gene (reference sequence). There are 14 residues in the CDR3. The V gene end was trimmed by 6 bases and the J gene end by 5 bases; junction bases not matched to a gene: 6.

The rearrangement joins TRBV10-3 to TRBJ1-1; 7 nucleotides match TRBD1. V lost 6 bases to trimming and J lost 4 bases; unmatched junction nucleotides: 5. Per the germline V gene, CDR1 is ENHRY and CDR2 is SYGVKD. This CDR3 spans 13 amino acids. The DNA of the CDR3 is TGTGCCATCAGCCCCCCAGGGGGCACTGAAGCTTTCTTT. Translated, it gives CAISPPGGTEAFF.

Only a few counts were recorded for this clone. The chain couples TRBV6-5 to TRBJ1-5, with D possibly being TRBD1 (5 bases). The germline V gene has CDR1 MNHEY and CDR2 SVGAGI. The CDR3 spans 15 residues. Trimming removed 7 bases from V and 0 bases from J, with 13 bases in between. In nucleotides, the CDR3 is TGTGCCAGCACTCCCCTCAGGGATAGCAATCAGCCCCAGCATTTT. Translating it yields CASTPLRDSNQPQHF.

This clone has a single count. The CDR3, as DNA: TGTGCCAGCAGCCCCGTAGACACTGAAGCTTTCTTT. Its protein product is CASSPVDTEAFF. This rearrangement joins TRBV3-1 (or the pseudogene TRBV3-2) to TRBJ1-1; D uncertain. This CDR3 has 12 residues. The V end lost 4 bases, the J end lost 3 bases, and 6 bases lay between the germline ends. The germline CDR1 and CDR2 sequences are LGHDT and YNNKEL (reference sequence).

The V call is TRBV15, the J call TRBJ1-2, with D perhaps matching TRBD1 (6 bases). V was trimmed by 6 bases and J by 4 bases, leaving 12 bases between them. Germline CDR1 is LNHNV and CDR2 is YYDKDF (reference sequence). This CDR3 contains 13 residues. CDR3 protein: CATSRRGGYGYTF. In DNA, the CDR3 is TGTGCCACCAGTAGAAGGGGGGGCTATGGCTACACCTTC.

The rearrangement joins TRBV7-2 to TRBJ1-5, with unresolved D. Trimming removed 5 bases from V and 4 bases from J, with 6 bases in between. Germline V gene sequence: CDR1 SGHTA, CDR2 FQGNSA. This CDR3 region has 12 residues. As DNA, the CDR3 is TGTGCCAGCAGCAAGAGGAATCAGCCCCAGCATTTT. This gives the protein CASSKRNQPQHF.

The chain combines TRBV7-2 with TRBJ2-7, with D uncertain. The CDR3 length is 15 residues. Trimming shortened V by 1 base and J by 4 bases, and 14 bases separated the two germline ends. CDR1 is SGHTA, CDR2 FQGNSA, per germline. For the CDR3, the DNA is TGTGCCAGCAGCTTAGTTGAAGCCCTAACGTACGAGCAGTACTTC. Encoded protein: CASSLVEALTYEQYF.